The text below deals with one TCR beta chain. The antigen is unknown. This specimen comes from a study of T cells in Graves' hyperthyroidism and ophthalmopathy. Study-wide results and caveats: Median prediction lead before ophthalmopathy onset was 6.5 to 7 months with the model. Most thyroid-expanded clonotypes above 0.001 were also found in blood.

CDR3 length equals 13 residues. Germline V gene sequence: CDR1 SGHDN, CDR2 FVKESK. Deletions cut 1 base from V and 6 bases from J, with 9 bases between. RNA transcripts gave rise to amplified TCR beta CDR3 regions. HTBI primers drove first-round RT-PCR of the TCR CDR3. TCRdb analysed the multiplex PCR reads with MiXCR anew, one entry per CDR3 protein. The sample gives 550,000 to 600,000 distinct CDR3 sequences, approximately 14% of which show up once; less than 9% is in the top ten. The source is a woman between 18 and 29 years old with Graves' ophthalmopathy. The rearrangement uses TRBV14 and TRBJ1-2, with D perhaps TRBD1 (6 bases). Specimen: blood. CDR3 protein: CASSQAGENGYTF. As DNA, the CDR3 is TGTGCCAGCAGCCAAGCAGGGGAAAATGGCTACACCTTC.